A single sample is the source of the 27 T cell receptor beta chains below, sequenced in a study of PD-L1 blockade in urothelial cancer. The time point is: pretreatment peripheral blood. Assay: immunoSEQ multiplex PCR; the TCRdb copy retains only in-frame clones and omits some. The sample lists some 57,000 clones, about 80% occurring once. This specimen was PBMCs, taken around atezolizumab (anti-PD-L1) treatment. The receptors stem from a man aged 45-60 years with urothelial cancer.

This chain joins TRBV4-3 and TRBJ1-2; 8 bases match TRBD1. V lost 0 bases, J lost 3 bases, and 0 bases stayed unmatched. Looked up from germline, CDR1 is LGHNA and CDR2 is YSLEER. There are 14 residues in the CDR3. The CDR3 loop reads CASSQEQGDYGYTF. Here the CDR3 DNA reads TGCGCCAGCAGCCAAGAACAGGGGGACTATGGCTACACCTTC.

This clone occurred once. The chain links TRBV15 to TRBJ2-7, with 7 bases aligning to TRBD1. Trimming cost V 4 bases and J 3 bases; bases outside gene matches: 3. This CDR3 spans 13 amino acids. Germline CDR1 and CDR2: LNHNV and YYDKDF (reference sequence). This CDR3 reads CATSKGTDYEQYF. As DNA, the CDR3 is TGTGCCACCAGCAAAGGGACAGACTACGAGCAGTACTTC.

The chain couples TRBV7-3 to TRBJ2-2; no definite D call. Germline CDR1 SGHTA, CDR2 FQGTGA. V dropped 4 bases and J dropped 5 bases, with 11 bases sitting between them. CDR3 length: 14 amino acids. The CDR3 coding sequence is TGTGCCAGCAGCTCCCTGGGCCGGACCGGGGAGCTGTTTTTT. The encoded protein is CASSSLGRTGELFF.

This sequence joins TRBV6-5 and TRBJ2-1; 10 nucleotides align to TRBD2. Germline loops: CDR1 MNHEY, CDR2 SVGAGI. With 7 bases clipped from V and 9 bases from J, the junction kept 12 bases outside the gene matches. The CDR3 is 15 residues long. The CDR3 nucleotides read TGTGCCAGCAACCTGGCTAGCGGGAGTATCGGTGAGCAGTTCTTC. Translated, it gives CASNLASGSIGEQFF.

This clone is a singleton in its sample. V gene TRBV4-1 combines with J gene TRBJ2-2; 7 bases fit TRBD1. Germline assignment: CDR1 MGHRA and CDR2 YSYEKL. The junction had 6 bases not matched to a gene; V was cut back by 5 bases and J by 3 bases. The length of the CDR3 is 15 residues. The CDR3 DNA reads as TGCGCCAGCAGCTCACAGGGGACGGACACCGGGGAGCTGTTTTTT. This gives the protein CASSSQGTDTGELFF.

This rearrangement joins TRBV5-6 to TRBJ2-1; TRBD1 is a possible D gene (6 bases). CDR1 is SGHDT and CDR2 is YYEEEE in the germline V gene. Trimming took off 2 bases at V and 6 bases at J, with 12 bases between the two ends. The CDR3 is made up of 14 amino acids. The CDR3 DNA is TGTGCCAGCAGCTTCCGGGACATCACCAATGAGCAGTTCTTC. This gives the protein CASSFRDITNEQFF.

The genes are TRBV1 and TRBJ2-1; the table calls TRBD2, which could not be checked here. TRBV1 is shown as a pseudogene. The CDR3 is 17 residues long. In DNA, the CDR3 is TGCACCAGCAGCCCCTGGGATAGCGGGAGGGCCCCGAATGAGCAGTTCTTC. The encoded protein is CTSSPWDSGRAPNEQFF.

This clone turned up a few times. The CDR3 DNA reads TGCGCCAGCAGCCAAGATGATAGCGGGAGCTGGACCTACGAGCAGTACTTC. Translated, it gives CASSQDDSGSWTYEQYF. V and J are TRBV4-1 and TRBJ2-7; 9 nucleotides line up with TRBD2. J was trimmed by 2 bases and V by 0 bases; bases with no gene match: 8. Germline assignment: CDR1 MGHRA and CDR2 YSYEKL. There are 17 residues in the CDR3.

The chain uses TRBV5-4 and TRBJ2-1, with 11 bases that match TRBD1. There are 14 residues in the CDR3. Germline assignment: CDR1 SGHNT and CDR2 YYREEE (reference sequence). V gave up 4 bases and J gave up 5 bases; unmatched junction bases: 2. This CDR3 reads CASSGQGANNEQFF. DNA of the CDR3: TGTGCCAGCAGCGGACAGGGGGCGAACAATGAGCAGTTCTTC. The full variable domain, completed using reference TRBV5-4 and TRBJ2-1, is ETGVTQSPTHLIKTRGQQVTLRCSSQSGHNTVSWYQQALGQGPQFIFQYYREEENGRGNFPPRFSGLQFPNYSSELNVNALELDDSALYLCASSGQGANNEQFFGPGTRLTVL.

This chain connects TRBV6-5 to TRBJ1-1, with D unresolved. Germline lookup yields CDR1 MNHEY and CDR2 SVGAGI. The CDR3 extends over 14 amino acids. With 0 bases removed from V and 0 bases from J, the gap between germline ends came to 5 bases. As DNA, the CDR3 is TGTGCCAGCAGTTACTCGGCCATGAACACTGAAGCTTTCTTT. Its translation: CASSYSAMNTEAFF.

The rearrangement joins TRBV5-4 to TRBJ2-1; 11 bases are shared with TRBD2. This CDR3 contains 19 residues. Germline V gives CDR1 SGHNT, CDR2 YYREEE (reference sequence). J gave up 2 bases and V 1 base, and 11 bases lay outside the gene matches. CDR3: CASSLRPSGGPLPYNEQFF. CDR3 coding DNA: TGTGCCAGCAGCTTGCGGCCTAGCGGGGGGCCCCTCCCCTACAATGAGCAGTTCTTC.

The table lists this clone with a count of one. V gene TRBV5-1 combines with J gene TRBJ2-7, with TRBD1 identical over 8 bases. CDR3 length: 14 residues. Trimming took 2 bases from V and 4 from J; bases not matched to a gene: 5. CDR1 and CDR2 from the germline V gene are SGHRS and YFSETQ. The CDR3 DNA follows: TGCGCCAGCAGCTTTGGACAGGGTGGTTACGAGCAGTACTTC. Encoded protein: CASSFGQGGYEQYF.

For this clone: One end of the junction fails to match germline, which may point to a read error. This chain links TRBV15 with TRBJ2-3, with TRBD2 matching 7 bases. CDR3 size: 17 residues. Germline CDR1 and CDR2: LNHNV and YYDKDF (reference sequence). Written as DNA, the CDR3 is TGTGCCACCAGTAGAGAGGCTAGCGGAAGATACACAGATACGCAGTATTTT. Amino acid sequence: CATSREASGRYTDTQYF.

The chain is built from TRBV5-6 and TRBJ1-2, with 7 positions matching TRBD1. Germline values: CDR1 SGHDT, CDR2 YYEEEE. V gave up 0 bases and J gave up 7 bases; unmatched junction bases: 12. CDR3 length: 16 residues. Written as DNA, the CDR3 is TGTGCCAGCAGCTTGGCCGAGGGACAGTCCTCTGGTGGCTACACCTTC. It translates to CASSLAEGQSSGGYTF.

The chain joins TRBV19 to TRBJ2-2; D is unresolved. V was clipped by 5 bases and J by 5 bases, with 15 bases between them. The length of the CDR3 is 15 residues. Germline CDR1 reads LNHDA; CDR2 reads SQIVND (reference sequence). CDR3 bases: TGTGCCAGTAGTCGGAACAGCCCTTTGACCGGGGAGCTGTTTTTT. Translation: CASSRNSPLTGELFF.

This chain connects TRBV12-5 to TRBJ2-1, with a possible D match to TRBD2 (5 bases). Germline V gene sequence: CDR1 LGHNT, CDR2 FRNRAP. The V end was cut by 10 bases, the J end by 0 bases, with 13 bases between. The CDR3 has 14 amino acids. The CDR3 coding sequence is TGTGCTACCTCAAGGGAGCGCTCCTACAATGAGCAGTTCTTC. It is translated as CATSRERSYNEQFF.

The chain uses TRBV28 and TRBJ2-7, with 10 bases aligning to TRBD1. The CDR3 runs 14 residues. V shed 8 bases and J 2 bases; nucleotides not matched to a gene: 6. CDR1 and CDR2 (germline): MDHEN, SYDVKM. DNA for the CDR3: TGTGCCAGCCTCCAGGGGACAGGGGCCTACGAGCAGTACTTC. It is translated as CASLQGTGAYEQYF.

The chain combines TRBV11-2 with TRBJ2-7, with a weak D call TRBD1 (5 bases). Per germline, CDR1 SGHAT and CDR2 FQNNGV. Trimming left V 4 bases short and J 1 base short, with 11 bases between. CDR3 length: 14 amino acids. CDR3 sequence reads: CASSYWGSSYEQYF. CDR3 DNA: TGTGCCAGCAGCTACTGGGGCAGTTCCTACGAGCAGTACTTC.

The gene calls are TRBV9 and TRBJ2-5; 9 bases fit TRBD2. V dropped 0 bases and J dropped 1; count of bases not matched to a gene: 4. Germline-derived CDR1 and CDR2 are SGDLS and YYNGEE. This CDR3 comprises 16 residues. The CDR3: CASSVAREGSQETQYF. The DNA for the CDR3 is TGTGCCAGCAGCGTAGCGCGGGAGGGTTCCCAAGAGACCCAGTACTTC.

The chain's CDR3 is CASRSQTRTYEQYF. Here the CDR3 DNA reads TGTGCCAGTCGTTCCCAGACAAGAACCTACGAGCAGTACTTC. The chain links TRBV28 to TRBJ2-7, with D unresolved. The CDR3 is 14 amino acids. Deletions cut 9 bases from V and 2 bases from J, with 17 bases between. The germline CDR1 and CDR2 sequences are MDHEN and SYDVKM.

This clone was detected only once. V is TRBV6-6 and J is TRBJ2-3; TRBD2 might be the D (6 bases). The germline V gene encodes CDR1 MNHNY and CDR2 SVGAGI (reference sequence). The CDR3 is made up of 16 amino acids. Trimming removed 7 bases at V and 2 bases at J, with 19 bases between. This CDR3 is CASILTPLAPTDTQYF. CDR3 DNA sequence: TGTGCCAGCATCCTCACACCTCTAGCGCCCACAGATACGCAGTATTTT.

The chain uses TRBV7-2 and TRBJ2-1; tentatively, D is TRBD1 (6 bases). V was pared by 2 bases and J by 4 bases, with 12 bases between. The germline V gene has CDR1 SGHTA and CDR2 FQGNSA. The CDR3 contains 15 residues. The CDR3 is CASSLRDNPYNEQFF. As DNA, the CDR3 is TGTGCCAGCAGCTTACGGGACAACCCTTACAATGAGCAGTTCTTC.

The chain carries TRBV5-1 and TRBJ2-4; 9 bases match TRBD2. Per germline, CDR1 SGHRS and CDR2 YFSETQ. Trimming took 0 bases from V and 4 from J; bases not matched to a gene: 5. The CDR3 is 16 residues long. The CDR3 coding sequence is TGCGCCAGCAGCTTGGCTGCGACTAGCGGAAAAAACATTCAGTACTTC. The encoded protein is CASSLAATSGKNIQYF.

V and J are TRBV6-4 and TRBJ1-4, with 7 bases aligning to TRBD1. CDR1 MRHNA and CDR2 SNTAGT come from the germline V gene. V was pared by 5 bases and J by 5 bases, with 5 bases of the junction left unmatched. This CDR3 has 14 amino acids. CDR3 sequence: CASSPGTENEKLFF. The CDR3 region has the DNA TGTGCCAGCAGTCCCGGGACAGAAAATGAAAAACTGTTTTTT.

About this clone: The same CDR3 is also encoded by other DNA sequences in this sample. The V gene is TRBV7-9, the J gene TRBJ2-3, with 8 bases matching TRBD2. CDR3 size: 14 residues. The junction had 7 bases not matched to a gene; V was cut back by 8 bases and J by 3 bases. Germline V CDR1 and CDR2: SEHNR, FQNEAQ (reference sequence). CDR3 protein: CASSPGLGTDTQYF. CDR3 DNA: TGTGCCAGCTCACCGGGACTAGGGACAGATACGCAGTATTTT.

CDR3 nucleotide sequence: TGCGCCAGCAGCTTGGAAGGTCCTGGGGGGGAGCAGTACTTC. The encoded protein is CASSLEGPGGEQYF. This chain connects TRBV5-1 to TRBJ2-7, with D possibly matching TRBD2 (6 bases). The germline V and J ends were trimmed by 0 bases and 7 bases, with 14 bases remaining between them. The CDR3 runs 14 residues. Per germline, CDR1 SGHRS and CDR2 YFSETQ.

This clone was observed once. J is TRBJ2-5 and V is TRBV11-2; 8 bases line up with TRBD2. V lost 0 bases, J lost 5 bases, and 5 bases stayed unmatched. The CDR3 is 15 amino acids. Germline V CDR1 and CDR2: SGHAT, FQNNGV. CDR3 in amino acids: CASSLERGGFETQYF. The CDR3 DNA reads TGTGCCAGCAGCTTAGAACGGGGGGGTTTTGAGACCCAGTACTTC.